This T cell receptor beta chain was documented in a study of T cell clonotyping in hematopoietic cell transplantation. Whole-study results and caveats: Pathologically expanded recipient clonotypes increased progressively from day 30 to day 180 as diversity fell.

This CDR3 is 16 amino acids long. J gave up 1 base and V 7 bases, and 7 bases lay outside the gene matches. CDR1 and CDR2 (germline): SGHTA, FQGNSA. Turning to this clone: Its cognate antigen is unknown.

The data were produced by immunoSEQ multiplex PCR, yet TCRdb's version contains in-frame clones alone and is incomplete. The sample lists 3,500 to 4,500 clones; nearly 70% were seen once. The sequence derives from a male patient between 60 and 69 years old who had an allogeneic stem cell transplant, so the T cells may come from the graft donor. Some clones in this sample may be carry-over from other donors' samples. The material was PBMCs, obtained 100 days after allogeneic stem cell transplant. V usage is TRBV7-2 and J usage is TRBJ2-3, with TRBD2 matching over 11 bases. CDR3 nucleotide sequence: TGTGCCAGCAACTCCTTAGCGGGAGGGGGCACAGATACGCAGTATTTT. Protein product: CASNSLAGGGTDTQYF.